A selection of T cell receptor beta chains follows, all from one sample in a study of T cells after yellow fever vaccination. A single record per CDR3 protein comes from TCRdb applying MiXCR to the 5' RACE reads. The sample shows 35,000 to 55,000 distinct CDR3 sequences, around 6.5% of them seen only once. The material sequenced was PBMCs, either bulk or a sorted T-cell subset (CD4+, CD8+, memory, or dextramer-sorted; not recorded which), taken 45 days after the yellow fever booster vaccination. The receptors originated from a man aged 30 to 39 who received the YFV17D yellow fever vaccine. CDR3s include the opening cysteine and the closing phenylalanine or tryptophan. Each record gives: CDR3 protein, CDR3 DNA, clone size, CDR3 length, V gene, J gene, D gene. A D gene is named only where the DNA matches it firmly. The listing skips clone size in some rows; elsewhere it reads once, few, many or a size class.

CDR3aa: CSVVTDNEKLFF
CDR3nt: TGCAGCGTTGTTACTGATAATGAAAAACTGTTTTTT
abundance: many
len: 12
v_gene: TRBV29-1
j_gene: TRBJ1-4
d_gene: -

CDR3aa: CSARRPPDTYNEQFF
CDR3nt: TGCAGTGCTAGGAGGCCCCCGGACACCTACAATGAGCAGTTCTTC
abundance: -
len: 15
v_gene: TRBV20-1
j_gene: TRBJ2-1
d_gene: -

CDR3aa: CASSFLLNTGELFF
CDR3nt: TGTGCCAGCAGTTTCTTACTGAACACCGGGGAGCTGTTTTTT
abundance: many
len: 14
v_gene: TRBV12-3/TRBV12-4
j_gene: TRBJ2-2
d_gene: -

CDR3aa: CASSLAGQNTGELFF
CDR3nt: TGTGCCAGCAGCTTGGCAGGCCAGAACACCGGGGAGCTGTTTTTT
abundance: many
len: 15
v_gene: TRBV5-5
j_gene: TRBJ2-2
d_gene: -

CDR3aa: CASGGGSINQPQHF
CDR3nt: TGTGCCAGCGGAGGGGGGTCGATCAATCAGCCCCAGCATTTT
abundance: few
len: 14
v_gene: TRBV6-5
j_gene: TRBJ1-5
d_gene: -

CDR3aa: CSARGAEETQYF
CDR3nt: TGCAGTGCTAGAGGGGCCGAAGAGACCCAGTACTTC
abundance: many
len: 12
v_gene: TRBV20-1
j_gene: TRBJ2-5
d_gene: -

CDR3aa: CASSYSGGVGQPQHF
CDR3nt: TGTGCCAGCAGTTACTCAGGAGGGGTAGGTCAGCCCCAGCATTTT
abundance: -
len: 15
v_gene: TRBV6-2/TRBV6-3
j_gene: TRBJ1-5
d_gene: -

CDR3aa: CASSLVLGTDTQYF
CDR3nt: TGTGCCAGCAGCTTGGTATTAGGAACAGATACGCAGTATTTT
abundance: few
len: 14
v_gene: TRBV5-6
j_gene: TRBJ2-3
d_gene: -

CDR3aa: CSAWDRAYNEQFF
CDR3nt: TGCAGTGCTTGGGACAGGGCTTACAATGAGCAGTTCTTC
abundance: -
len: 13
v_gene: TRBV20-1
j_gene: TRBJ2-1
d_gene: TRBD1

CDR3aa: CASRRAEAFF
CDR3nt: TGTGCCAGCAGGCGCGCTGAAGCTTTCTTT
abundance: many
len: 10
v_gene: TRBV6-6
j_gene: TRBJ1-1
d_gene: -

CDR3aa: CSVLAGADTQYF
CDR3nt: TGCAGCGTACTAGCGGGAGCAGATACGCAGTATTTT
abundance: many
len: 12
v_gene: TRBV29-1
j_gene: TRBJ2-3
d_gene: TRBD2

CDR3aa: CSVDGITGVDEQYF
CDR3nt: TGCAGCGTTGACGGGATAACAGGTGTGGACGAGCAGTACTTC
abundance: -
len: 14
v_gene: TRBV29-1
j_gene: TRBJ2-7
d_gene: -

CDR3aa: CAISARQGQETQYF
CDR3nt: TGTGCCATCAGTGCTCGACAGGGCCAAGAGACCCAGTACTTC
abundance: -
len: 14
v_gene: TRBV10-3
j_gene: TRBJ2-5
d_gene: TRBD1

CDR3aa: CSGGGQANTEAFF
CDR3nt: TGCAGCGGAGGGGGACAGGCGAACACTGAAGCTTTCTTT
abundance: many
len: 13
v_gene: TRBV29-1
j_gene: TRBJ1-1
d_gene: TRBD1

CDR3aa: CASSFRQGSGDTQYF
CDR3nt: TGTGCCAGCAGCTTTAGACAGGGCTCGGGAGATACGCAGTATTTT
abundance: -
len: 15
v_gene: TRBV7-2
j_gene: TRBJ2-3
d_gene: TRBD1

CDR3aa: CSVAQQAEAFF
CDR3nt: TGCAGCGTTGCCCAACAGGCTGAAGCTTTCTTT
abundance: many
len: 11
v_gene: TRBV29-1
j_gene: TRBJ1-1
d_gene: -

CDR3aa: CASRLRLAGGKETQYF
CDR3nt: TGTGCCAGCAGACTCCGACTAGCGGGAGGGAAAGAGACCCAGTACTTC
abundance: few
len: 16
v_gene: TRBV6-1
j_gene: TRBJ2-5
d_gene: TRBD2

CDR3aa: CATSRESGDEQFF
CDR3nt: TGTGCCACCTCCCGGGAGTCGGGCGATGAGCAGTTCTTC
abundance: many
len: 13
v_gene: TRBV24-1
j_gene: TRBJ2-1
d_gene: -

CDR3aa: CSVNSPYSNQPQHF
CDR3nt: TGCAGTGTTAACAGCCCGTATAGCAATCAGCCCCAGCATTTT
abundance: -
len: 14
v_gene: TRBV20-1
j_gene: TRBJ1-5
d_gene: -

CDR3aa: CASTPLRGEGTEAFF
CDR3nt: TGTGCCAGCACCCCTCTACGGGGGGAGGGGACTGAAGCTTTCTTT
abundance: many
len: 15
v_gene: TRBV11-3
j_gene: TRBJ1-1
d_gene: -

CDR3aa: CASSFANTEAFF
CDR3nt: TGTGCCAGCAGTTTCGCGAACACTGAAGCTTTCTTT
abundance: many
len: 12
v_gene: TRBV6-5
j_gene: TRBJ1-1
d_gene: -

CDR3aa: CASTPEGTRLFF
CDR3nt: TGTGCCAGCACCCCAGAGGGGACTAGATTGTTCTTC
abundance: -
len: 12
v_gene: TRBV7-2
j_gene: TRBJ2-1
d_gene: TRBD2

CDR3aa: CSVGQGANTEAFF
CDR3nt: TGCAGCGTTGGGCAGGGGGCGAACACTGAAGCTTTCTTT
abundance: many
len: 13
v_gene: TRBV29-1
j_gene: TRBJ1-1
d_gene: TRBD1

CDR3aa: CASTQISGGVGNQPQHF
CDR3nt: TGTGCCAGCACCCAGATTTCGGGGGGCGTGGGCAATCAGCCCCAGCATTTT
abundance: many
len: 17
v_gene: TRBV6-6
j_gene: TRBJ1-5
d_gene: -

CDR3aa: CASSLAGGTGEQFF
CDR3nt: TGCGCCAGCAGCTTAGCGGGAGGGACGGGTGAGCAGTTCTTC
abundance: -
len: 14
v_gene: TRBV5-1
j_gene: TRBJ2-1
d_gene: TRBD2

CDR3aa: CASSFRTGRGNEQFF
CDR3nt: TGTGCCAGCAGCTTTAGGACAGGGCGGGGCAATGAGCAGTTCTTC
abundance: many
len: 15
v_gene: TRBV7-2
j_gene: TRBJ2-1
d_gene: TRBD1

CDR3aa: CASSRSVGGSTDTQYF
CDR3nt: TGTGCCAGCAGCCGGTCAGTGGGGGGGAGCACAGATACGCAGTATTTT
abundance: many
len: 16
v_gene: TRBV5-6
j_gene: TRBJ2-3
d_gene: TRBD2

CDR3aa: CASSLRGDQPQHF
CDR3nt: TGTGCCAGCAGCTTACGAGGGGATCAGCCCCAGCATTTT
abundance: few
len: 13
v_gene: TRBV7-3
j_gene: TRBJ1-5
d_gene: -

CDR3aa: CTSSAEGSGPADTQYF
CDR3nt: TGTACCAGCAGCGCCGAGGGTAGCGGCCCCGCGGATACGCAGTATTTT
abundance: -
len: 16
v_gene: TRBV9
j_gene: TRBJ2-3
d_gene: -

CDR3aa: CASRPHKNTGELFF
CDR3nt: TGTGCCAGCAGGCCCCACAAAAACACCGGGGAGCTGTTTTTT
abundance: many
len: 14
v_gene: TRBV12-3/TRBV12-4
j_gene: TRBJ2-2
d_gene: -

CDR3aa: CSVEDGAEKLFF
CDR3nt: TGCAGCGTTGAAGATGGGGCGGAAAAACTGTTTTTT
abundance: many
len: 12
v_gene: TRBV29-1
j_gene: TRBJ1-4
d_gene: -

CDR3aa: CASSTIGQVNTGELFF
CDR3nt: TGTGCCAGTAGTACCATCGGACAGGTCAACACCGGGGAGCTGTTTTTT
abundance: many
len: 16
v_gene: TRBV19
j_gene: TRBJ2-2
d_gene: TRBD1

CDR3aa: CASSKPRGCLSGTQYF
CDR3nt: TGTGCCAGCAGCAAACCCCGGGGTTGTTTATCGGGTACGCAGTATTTT
abundance: many
len: 16
v_gene: TRBV21-1
j_gene: TRBJ2-3
d_gene: -

CDR3aa: CASRGGHSNQPQHF
CDR3nt: TGCGCCAGCCGAGGGGGTCATAGCAATCAGCCCCAGCATTTT
abundance: many
len: 14
v_gene: TRBV10-2
j_gene: TRBJ1-5
d_gene: -

CDR3aa: CSASEGPGELFF
CDR3nt: TGCAGTGCTAGTGAAGGTCCCGGGGAGCTGTTTTTT
abundance: few
len: 12
v_gene: TRBV20-1
j_gene: TRBJ2-2
d_gene: -

CDR3aa: CAVQGHEFQYEQYF
CDR3nt: TGTGCCGTCCAGGGCCACGAATTCCAGTACGAGCAGTACTTC
abundance: many
len: 14
v_gene: TRBV6-2/TRBV6-3
j_gene: TRBJ2-7
d_gene: -

CDR3aa: CASSLGRNTEAFF
CDR3nt: TGTGCCAGCAGCTTAGGCAGGAACACTGAAGCTTTCTTT
abundance: -
len: 13
v_gene: TRBV7-9
j_gene: TRBJ1-1
d_gene: -

CDR3aa: CSALSTSGTYNEQFF
CDR3nt: TGCAGTGCTCTCTCGACTAGCGGGACATACAATGAGCAGTTCTTC
abundance: -
len: 15
v_gene: TRBV20-1
j_gene: TRBJ2-1
d_gene: TRBD2

CDR3aa: CASSPGGEGYEQYF
CDR3nt: TGTGCCAGTAGCCCAGGCGGGGAAGGGTACGAGCAGTACTTC
abundance: few
len: 14
v_gene: TRBV19
j_gene: TRBJ2-7
d_gene: -

CDR3aa: CASSEGYYNEQYF
CDR3nt: TGTGCCAGCTCCGAGGGCTATTACAACGAGCAGTACTTC
abundance: -
len: 13
v_gene: TRBV18
j_gene: TRBJ2-7
d_gene: -

CDR3aa: CASSSDRPRGNEQFF
CDR3nt: TGTGCCAGCAGCTCCGACCGACCACGGGGCAATGAGCAGTTCTTC
abundance: many
len: 15
v_gene: TRBV11-2
j_gene: TRBJ2-1
d_gene: -

CDR3aa: CATSRDLSVTGELFF
CDR3nt: TGTGCCACCAGCAGAGATCTTTCAGTCACCGGGGAGCTGTTTTTT
abundance: few
len: 15
v_gene: TRBV15
j_gene: TRBJ2-2
d_gene: -

CDR3aa: CSVASGSYEQYF
CDR3nt: TGCAGCGTTGCTAGCGGGAGTTACGAGCAGTACTTC
abundance: many
len: 12
v_gene: TRBV29-1
j_gene: TRBJ2-7
d_gene: TRBD2

CDR3aa: CASSPRGTYSTGELFF
CDR3nt: TGTGCCAGCAGCCCGCGCGGGACTTATTCCACCGGGGAGCTGTTTTTT
abundance: many
len: 16
v_gene: TRBV7-2
j_gene: TRBJ2-2
d_gene: -

CDR3aa: CASSQEQAGATQYF
CDR3nt: TGTGCCAGCAGCCAAGAACAAGCTGGGGCGACCCAGTACTTC
abundance: few
len: 14
v_gene: TRBV3-1
j_gene: TRBJ2-5
d_gene: -

CDR3aa: CASTVSYSYEQYF
CDR3nt: TGTGCCAGCACGGTATCTTACTCCTACGAGCAGTACTTC
abundance: many
len: 13
v_gene: TRBV6-2/TRBV6-3
j_gene: TRBJ2-7
d_gene: -

CDR3aa: CSVEAGGGTDTQYF
CDR3nt: TGCAGCGTTGAAGCGGGCGGGGGCACAGATACGCAGTATTTT
abundance: many
len: 14
v_gene: TRBV29-1
j_gene: TRBJ2-3
d_gene: -

CDR3aa: CASTQEVATTDTQYF
CDR3nt: TGCGCCAGCACCCAGGAGGTAGCGACCACAGATACGCAGTATTTT
abundance: many
len: 15
v_gene: TRBV5-1
j_gene: TRBJ2-3
d_gene: -

CDR3aa: CASSFRTGQETQYF
CDR3nt: TGTGCCAGCAGCTTCAGGACAGGGCAAGAGACCCAGTACTTC
abundance: few
len: 14
v_gene: TRBV11-2
j_gene: TRBJ2-5
d_gene: TRBD1

CDR3aa: CASSPGREAYGYTF
CDR3nt: TGTGCCAGCAGCCCGGGCAGGGAGGCGTATGGCTACACCTTC
abundance: -
len: 14
v_gene: TRBV7-2
j_gene: TRBJ1-2
d_gene: -

CDR3aa: CASSPPPGYYEQYF
CDR3nt: TGTGCCAGCAGCCCACCACCGGGGTACTACGAGCAGTACTTC
abundance: many
len: 14
v_gene: TRBV28
j_gene: TRBJ2-7
d_gene: -

CDR3aa: CASSSGQTYEQYF
CDR3nt: TGTGCCAGTAGCTCGGGACAGACCTACGAGCAGTACTTC
abundance: many
len: 13
v_gene: TRBV19
j_gene: TRBJ2-7
d_gene: TRBD1

CDR3aa: CASSHQAGGYYEQYF
CDR3nt: TGTGCCAGCAGTCACCAGGCAGGGGGCTACTACGAGCAGTACTTC
abundance: once
len: 15
v_gene: TRBV6-5
j_gene: TRBJ2-7
d_gene: TRBD1

CDR3aa: CASRLNSGANVLTF
CDR3nt: TGTGCCAGCAGACTCAACTCTGGGGCCAACGTCCTGACTTTC
abundance: -
len: 14
v_gene: TRBV7-2
j_gene: TRBJ2-6
d_gene: -